A selection of T cell receptor beta chains follows, all from one sample in a study of shared clonotypes between healthy human individuals. Measured with immunoSEQ multiplex PCR; TCRdb has only the in-frame clones, and not every one. The top ten clones hold around 1.6% of a sample with 550,000 to 850,000 clones, over 65% of them seen once. Sequencing was carried out using memory CD4+ T cells sorted from blood. These TCRs come from a woman younger than 45 in good health. Each CDR3 is given with its conserved first and last residue. The D gene is left open where the match is weak. Not all rows give a size; the values are once, few, many and, for expanded clones, a class.

V gene	CDR3 length	clone size	J gene	D gene	CDR3 DNA	CDR3 protein
TRBV11-1	16	.	TRBJ2-1	TRBD1	TGTGCCAGCAGCCGATACCGGGACAGAGAATACAATGAGCAGTTCTTC	CASSRYRDREYNEQFF
TRBV7-8	14	.	TRBJ1-5	TRBD1	TGTGCCAGCAGCTTGACAGGGGCCGTTGGGGCCCAGCATTTT	CASSLTGAVGAQHF
TRBV19	15	once	TRBJ1-4	.	TGTGCCAGTAGTACGCAAGTTGCAACTAATGAAAAACTGTTTTTT	CASSTQVATNEKLFF
TRBV20-1	11	few	TRBJ1-1	.	TGCAGTGCAGAGGGGAACTCTGAAGCTTTCTTT	CSAEGNSEAFF
TRBV11-2	12	.	TRBJ1-2	.	TGTGCCAGCAGTGAAACTAACTATGGCTACACCTTC	CASSETNYGYTF
TRBV5-1	16	.	TRBJ2-5	TRBD1	TGCGCCAGCAGCTTGGCCGGACAGGGGGCGCGTGAGACCCAGTACTTC	CASSLAGQGARETQYF
TRBV5-6	15	.	TRBJ1-5	.	TGTGCCAGCAGCTTGGCTGGGAGTAGCAATCAGCCCCAGCATTTT	CASSLAGSSNQPQHF
TRBV7-3	14	.	TRBJ2-5	.	TGTGCCAGCAGCTTATCGGCCGGAGCGAAGACCCAGTACTTC	CASSLSAGAKTQYF
TRBV5-4	13	once	TRBJ1-2	TRBD1	TGTGCCAGCAGCGCCGGACAGGTCAAGGGCTACACCTTC	CASSAGQVKGYTF
TRBV5-4	14	.	TRBJ2-5	.	TGTGCCAGCAGCTTGGAGGCATGGCCTGAGACCCAGTACTTC	CASSLEAWPETQYF
TRBV27	14	.	TRBJ2-7	.	TGTGCCAGCAGTTTCTCCCAGAAAACCTACGAGCAGTACTTC	CASSFSQKTYEQYF
TRBV2	13	once	TRBJ2-2	.	TGTGCCAGCAGTGTTAGGGGAACCGGGGAGCTGTTTTTT	CASSVRGTGELFF
TRBV5-6	14	.	TRBJ1-1	TRBD1	TGTGCCAGCAGGTCCCGGGACAGGAACACTGAAGCTTTCTTT	CASRSRDRNTEAFF
TRBV28	15	few	TRBJ2-1	.	TGTGCCAGCAGTGCTGGAGGGCAGGCGGCGAATGAGCAGTTCTTC	CASSAGGQAANEQFF
TRBV4-1	16	.	TRBJ1-2	TRBD1	TGCGCCAGCAGCCAAGCTGATGGGACAGCCATAGGAGGCTACACCTTC	CASSQADGTAIGGYTF
TRBV5-1	15	.	TRBJ1-5	TRBD1	TGCGCCAGCAGCCCCGACAGGGGGAGCAATCAGCCCCAGCATTTT	CASSPDRGSNQPQHF
TRBV28	13	.	TRBJ2-5	.	TGTGCCAGCCGTCCGGGTTCCGGGGAGACCCAGTACTTC	CASRPGSGETQYF